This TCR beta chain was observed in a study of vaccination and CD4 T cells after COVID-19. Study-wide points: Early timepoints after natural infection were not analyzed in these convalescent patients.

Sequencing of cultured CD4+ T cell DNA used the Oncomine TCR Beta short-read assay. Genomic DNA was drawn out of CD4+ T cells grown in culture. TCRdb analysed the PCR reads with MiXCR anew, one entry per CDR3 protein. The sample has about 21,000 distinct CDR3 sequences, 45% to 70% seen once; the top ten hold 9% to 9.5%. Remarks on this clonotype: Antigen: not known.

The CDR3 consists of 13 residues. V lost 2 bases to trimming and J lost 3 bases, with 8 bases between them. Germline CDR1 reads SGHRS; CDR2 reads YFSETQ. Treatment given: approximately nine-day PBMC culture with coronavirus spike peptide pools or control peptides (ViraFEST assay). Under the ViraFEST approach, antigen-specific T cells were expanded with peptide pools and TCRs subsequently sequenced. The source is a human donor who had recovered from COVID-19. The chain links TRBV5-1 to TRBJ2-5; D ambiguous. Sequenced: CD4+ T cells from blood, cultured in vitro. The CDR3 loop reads CASSFRPEETQYF. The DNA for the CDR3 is TGCGCCAGCAGCTTCAGGCCAGAAGAGACCCAGTACTTC.